These T cell receptor beta chains were read from a single sample in a study of tumor-infiltrating lymphocytes in primary liver carcinoma. A single record per CDR3 protein comes from TCRdb applying MiXCR to the multiplex PCR reads. The sample includes 180,000 or so distinct CDR3 sequences, over 50% of them seen just once. The sequencing input was peripheral blood. These receptors were collected from a man in his forties with primary liver carcinoma and hepatitis B virus infection. Both conserved end residues are part of each CDR3. The D gene is left open where the match is weak. The size field is filled for only some rows; it gives once, few, many or a size class.

clone size | J gene | D gene | V gene | CDR3 protein | CDR3 DNA
. | TRBJ1-2 | . | TRBV5-4 | CASSFEGAGGYTF | TGTGCCAGCAGCTTCGAAGGGGCAGGGGGCTACACCTTC
. | TRBJ1-4 | . | TRBV5-1 | CASSLGGVREKLFF | TGCGCCAGCAGCTTGGGTGGGGTCCGGGAAAAACTGTTTTTT
. | TRBJ2-1 | TRBD2 | TRBV6-1 | CASSEQSGRATEQFF | TGTGCCAGCAGTGAACAAAGCGGGAGGGCCACTGAGCAGTTCTTC
few | TRBJ2-2 | TRBD1 | TRBV4-1 | CASSHVPGTGTTGELFF | TGCGCCAGCAGCCATGTCCCCGGGACAGGGACCACCGGGGAGCTGTTTTTT
many | TRBJ2-1 | . | TRBV10-3 | CAISTSALGSSYNEQFF | TGTGCCATCAGTACCTCCGCACTAGGGAGCTCCTACAATGAGCAGTTCTTC
. | TRBJ1-4 | . | TRBV12-3/TRBV12-4 | CASRPWAGIAEKLFF | TGTGCCAGCAGACCCTGGGCAGGGATCGCTGAAAAACTGTTTTTT
. | TRBJ1-6 | . | TRBV6-1 | CASSGWSNNSPLHF | TGTGCCAGCAGTGGATGGTCGAATAATTCACCCCTCCACTTT
few | TRBJ2-5 | TRBD2 | TRBV4-1 | CASSQAPTSGETQYF | TGCGCCAGCAGCCAAGCCCCGACTAGCGGTGAGACCCAGTACTTC
. | TRBJ2-1 | TRBD2 | TRBV12-3/TRBV12-4 | CASSAEGRQPWTSGLYNEQFF | TGTGCCAGCAGTGCGGAGGGAAGGCAGCCCTGGACTAGCGGATTGTACAATGAGCAGTTCTTC
. | TRBJ2-7 | TRBD1 | TRBV4-1 | CASGEVGQGSYEQYF | TGCGCCAGCGGTGAGGTAGGACAGGGTTCCTACGAGCAGTACTTC
few | TRBJ2-2 | . | TRBV6-2/TRBV6-3 | CASRRGTGELFF | TGTGCCAGCAGACGGGGGACCGGGGAGCTGTTTTTT
. | TRBJ2-1 | . | TRBV21-1 | CTSSKEAEGSDEQFF | TGTACCAGCAGCAAAGAGGCGGAAGGTAGCGATGAGCAGTTCTTC
. | TRBJ1-2 | TRBD1 | TRBV13 | CAGSSGQGLVDGYTF | TGTGCCGGCAGCTCGGGACAGGGTTTAGTCGATGGCTACACCTTC
. | TRBJ1-2 | . | TRBV4-1 | CASSQDRAEGYGYTF | TGCGCCAGCAGCCAAGATAGGGCCGAAGGCTATGGCTACACCTTC
few | TRBJ2-5 | . | TRBV14 | CASSQDLGRQETQYF | TGTGCCAGCAGCCAAGATCTTGGCAGGCAAGAGACCCAGTACTTC
. | TRBJ2-7 | TRBD2 | TRBV7-9 | CASSNLAGGPYEQYF | TGTGCCAGCAGCAATCTAGCGGGAGGGCCCTATGAGCAGTACTTC
. | TRBJ1-2 | . | TRBV29-1 | CSVEPGIQEVGRTF | TGCAGCGTTGAACCGGGGATACAGGAAGTTGGTCGCACCTTC
. | TRBJ2-1 | TRBD1 | TRBV12-3/TRBV12-4 | CTSSTDRGNVLFF | TGTACCAGTAGCACGGACAGGGGTAATGTGCTGTTCTTC
few | TRBJ2-5 | . | TRBV6-1 | CASIEPPIQETQYF | TGTGCCAGCATTGAGCCCCCGATCCAAGAGACCCAGTACTTC
. | TRBJ2-3 | . | TRBV4-2 | CASSQVAGLGGTDTQYF | TGTGCCAGCAGCCAAGTAGCCGGACTGGGAGGCACAGATACGCAGTATTTT
few | TRBJ2-1 | TRBD2 | TRBV4-1 | CASSQGGGLSPYNEQFF | TGCGCCAGCAGCCAAGGGGGGGGACTCTCACCTTACAATGAGCAGTTCTTC
many | TRBJ2-7 | TRBD1 | TRBV11-1 | CASSIPGQGAGEQYF | TGTGCCAGCAGCATTCCGGGACAGGGGGCTGGAGAGCAGTACTTC
few | TRBJ2-3 | TRBD2 | TRBV11-2 | CASGYRLAAATDTQYF | TGTGCCAGCGGCTATAGACTAGCTGCGGCCACAGATACGCAGTATTTT
. | TRBJ2-1 | TRBD2 | TRBV6-1 | CASSGGSWAGDVNEQFF | TGTGCCAGCAGTGGGGGGTCGTGGGCGGGAGATGTGAATGAGCAGTTCTTC
. | TRBJ2-7 | . | TRBV11-2 | CASSAGAGQSSYEQYF | TGTGCTAGCAGTGCAGGCGCTGGACAGTCCTCCTACGAGCAGTACTTC
. | TRBJ1-2 | . | TRBV10-1 | CASSPGGTGSYTF | TGCGCCAGCAGCCCCGGCGGCACGGGAAGCTACACCTTC
. | TRBJ1-2 | . | TRBV10-1 | CASSDSRF | TGCGCCAGCAGTGATTCTCGCTTC
. | TRBJ2-7 | TRBD2 | TRBV11-2 | CVSSVTSGSFYEQCF | TGTGTCAGCAGCGTCACTAGCGGGAGCTTCTACGAGCAGTGCTTC
. | TRBJ2-7 | TRBD1 | TRBV29-1 | CEGTGGYEQYF | TGCGAAGGGACAGGAGGCTACGAGCAGTACTTC
. | TRBJ2-2 | . | TRBV11-2 | CASSLALVSATDELFF | TGTGCCAGCAGCTTAGCACTAGTTTCGGCCACCGATGAGCTGTTTTTT
few | TRBJ2-3 | TRBD2 | TRBV4-1 | CASSQSTSGGTDTRYF | TGCGCCAGCAGCCAATCGACTAGCGGGGGCACAGATACGCGGTATTTT
. | TRBJ1-6 | TRBD1 | TRBV11-2 | CASRDREIYNSPLHF | TGTGCCAGCAGAGACAGGGAGATTTATAATTCACCCCTCCACTTT
. | TRBJ2-5 | . | TRBV10-3 | CAITVTDQEIQYF | TGTGCCATCACTGTAACAGACCAAGAGATCCAGTACTTC
. | TRBJ2-7 | . | TRBV30 | CACSKDSGRGEQYF | TGTGCCTGCAGCAAGGACAGCGGCCGAGGGGAGCAGTACTTC
many | TRBJ2-1 | . | TRBV11-3 | CASSLGLYNEQFF | TGTGCCAGCAGCCTCGGACTCTACAATGAGCAGTTCTTC
many | TRBJ1-2 | . | TRBV11-1 | CASSNRVEGYTF | TGTGCCAGCAGCAACAGGGTTGAAGGCTACACCTTC
. | TRBJ2-3 | . | TRBV29-1 | CCVDTGTDTQYF | TGCTGCGTTGATACGGGGACAGATACGCAGTATTTT
. | TRBJ1-1 | TRBD1 | TRBV28 | CASTLPTGATEAFF | TGTGCCAGCACTTTACCCACAGGGGCCACTGAAGCTTTCTTT
few | TRBJ2-2 | . | TRBV5-1 | CASSSGQPENTGELFF | TGCGCCAGCAGCTCCGGACAGCCCGAGAACACCGGGGAGCTGTTTTTT